The 14 T cell receptor beta chains below were found in one sample sequenced in a study of early T cells in non-severe SARS-CoV-2 infection. TCRdb re-called the 5' RACE reads with MiXCR, one entry per CDR3 protein. This sample has over 20,000 distinct CDR3 sequences; less than 7% occur once, and the top ten carry around 2.5%. Specimen: whole blood. Receptors were obtained from an adult who was a healthcare worker with PCR-confirmed SARS-CoV-2 infection or an uninfected control (not recorded which).

This clonotype came up many times. V is TRBV19 and J is TRBJ1-1, with no clear D. The CDR3 loop spans 14 amino acids. The V gene's germline CDR1 is LNHDA and CDR2 SQIVND (reference sequence). The ends were cut back, 2 bases at V and 4 bases at J, with 11 bases in the middle. This chain's CDR3 is CASSISGRGTEAFF. The CDR3 coding sequence is TGTGCCAGTAGTATAAGTGGGAGAGGCACTGAAGCTTTCTTT.

This clonotype was seen more than once but under ten times. V is TRBV20-1 and J is TRBJ1-6; tentatively, D is TRBD1 (6 bases). This CDR3 region has 18 residues. Germline CDR1 DFQATT, CDR2 SNEGSKA (reference sequence). V lost 1 base, J lost 8 bases, and 24 bases lay in between. CDR3 in amino acids: CSARGPTLDRTKDSPLHF. In nucleotides, the CDR3 is TGCAGTGCTAGAGGGCCGACACTCGACAGGACGAAGGATTCACCCCTCCACTTT.

The V and J genes are TRBV11-2 and TRBJ2-1; D is undetermined. Germline V gene lookup returns CDR1 SGHAT and CDR2 FQNNGV. This CDR3 is built from 16 residues. Trimming took 3 bases from V and 0 from J, leaving 12 bases between them. CDR3 in amino acids: CASSFGTPGSYNEQFF. CDR3 nucleotides: TGTGCCAGCAGCTTCGGAACCCCCGGCTCCTACAATGAGCAGTTCTTC.

This clonotype was observed many times. The chain links TRBV4-3 to TRBJ1-2, with D possibly being TRBD1 (5 bases). From germline, CDR1 is LGHNA and CDR2 YSLEER. V shed 1 base and J shed 8 bases, with 14 bases lying between them. The CDR3 consists of 14 residues. The CDR3 DNA follows: TGCGCCAGCAGCCAAGTTTACGGGGCTAAGGGCTACACCTTC. It is translated as CASSQVYGAKGYTF.

This clonotype was detected ten times or more. The chain couples TRBV14 to TRBJ2-1, with D hard to call. V shed 1 base and J shed 3 bases, with 4 bases lying between them. Per germline, CDR1 SGHDN and CDR2 FVKESK. The CDR3 is 13 residues long. The CDR3 sequence: CASSQGHYNEQFF. The CDR3 DNA reads as TGTGCCAGCAGCCAAGGGCACTACAATGAGCAGTTCTTC.

This clonotype was observed a handful of times. This chain connects TRBV7-6 to TRBJ2-5; TRBD2 matches 11 bases. The germline V gene encodes CDR1 SGHVS and CDR2 FNYEAQ. The length of the CDR3 is 15 residues. V gave up 6 bases and J gave up 4 bases; unmatched junction bases: 7. CDR3 coding DNA: TGTGCCAGCAGTCAGACTAGCGGGGCCTCAGAGACCCAGTACTTC. It translates to CASSQTSGASETQYF. Combining the CDR3 with reference TRBV7-6 and TRBJ2-5 gives the whole variable domain GAGVSQSPRYKVTKRGQDVALRCDPISGHVSLYWYRQALGQGPEFLTYFNYEAQQDKSGLPNDRFSAERPEGSISTLTIQRTEQRDSAMYRCASSQTSGASETQYFGPGTRLLVL.

The CDR3 here is CASSSRGRTGELFF. CDR3 bases: TGTGCCAGCAGTTCCAGGGGTAGGACCGGGGAGCTGTTTTTT. V usage is TRBV6-5 and J usage is TRBJ2-2; perhaps TRBD1 as D (6 bases). The CDR3 runs to 14 residues. The V gene's germline CDR1 is MNHEY and CDR2 SVGAGI. Between the trimmed V and J ends, which lost 4 bases and 5 bases, there was a span of 11 bases.

This clonotype was seen many times. The rearrangement joins TRBV29-1 to TRBJ2-5, with D hard to call. Per germline, CDR1 SQVTM and CDR2 ANQGSEA. This CDR3 has 14 amino acids. The CDR3 protein is CSGAGDRPQETQYF. The CDR3 DNA reads TGCAGTGGTGCTGGGGATCGGCCACAAGAGACCCAGTACTTC.

Many counts were recorded for this clonotype. V gene TRBV7-2 combines with J gene TRBJ2-3, with D perhaps assigned TRBD1 or TRBD2 (5 bases each). Deletions cut 1 base from V and 2 bases from J, with 7 bases between. Germline CDR1 and CDR2: SGHTA and FQGNSA. The CDR3 is 14 residues long. The CDR3 is CASSLGDVTDTQYF. The CDR3 DNA sequence: TGTGCCAGCAGCTTAGGGGACGTCACAGATACGCAGTATTTT.

This clonotype appeared many times. This chain connects TRBV29-1 to TRBJ1-4; D is undetermined. This CDR3 comprises 12 residues. V dropped 0 bases and J dropped 10 bases, with 9 bases sitting between them. Germline V gene data show CDR1 as SQVTM and CDR2 as ANQGSEA. DNA of the CDR3: TGCAGCGTTGAAGATGGCGGTGGAAAACTGTTTTTT. Translation: CSVEDGGGKLFF.

This clonotype has at least ten counts. V usage is TRBV3-1 and J usage is TRBJ2-3, with TRBD2 matching over 12 bases. The CDR3 length is 16 residues. The V gene end was trimmed by 4 bases and the J gene end by 10 bases; junction bases not matched to a gene: 12. Germline CDR1 is LGHDT and CDR2 is YNNKEL (reference sequence). CDR3 sequence: CASSRGLAGPQAAQYF. DNA of the CDR3: TGTGCCAGCAGCCGAGGACTAGCGGGGCCCCAGGCGGCGCAGTATTTT.

This clonotype has more than one count but fewer than ten. The gene calls are TRBV11-1 and TRBJ2-5, with D possibly being TRBD2 (5 bases). CDR3 length equals 14 residues. V was pared by 1 base and J by 1 base, with 7 bases between. The germline CDR1 and CDR2 sequences are SGHAT and FQDESV (reference sequence). The CDR3 region is CASSLGEGQETQYF. As DNA, the CDR3 is TGTGCCAGCAGCTTAGGAGAGGGCCAAGAGACCCAGTACTTC.

This clonotype was recorded at least ten times. J is TRBJ1-1 and V is TRBV2; D gene ambiguous. The length of the CDR3 is 13 residues. CDR1 is SNHLY and CDR2 is FYNNEI in the germline V gene. V gave up 7 bases and J gave up 0 bases, with 9 bases separating them. The CDR3 region has the DNA TGTGCCAGCACGGGAGACATGAACACTGAAGCTTTCTTT. This encodes CASTGDMNTEAFF.

The chain combines TRBV12-3 or TRBV12-4 with TRBJ2-3; maybe TRBD2 (7 bases). Trimming took off 5 bases at V and 2 bases at J, with 11 bases between the two ends. The CDR3 contains 14 residues. The CDR3 DNA follows: TGTGCCAGCAGTCAAGGGGGGGTCACAGATACGCAGTATTTT. Residues: CASSQGGVTDTQYF.